The clone carrying this T cell receptor beta chain was observed many times. This entry is derived from a study of early T cells in non-severe SARS-CoV-2 infection. Study-level information: Sequenced bulk RNA came from whole blood that was unsorted, and chains were unpaired.

Separate cDNA molecules each had unique molecular identifiers attached to them. TCRdb re-called the 5' RACE reads with MiXCR, one entry per CDR3 protein. Of tens of thousands of distinct CDR3 sequences in the sample, approximately 6.9% are singletons; the top ten hold about 4%. This clonotype was obtained from an adult who was a healthcare worker with PCR-confirmed SARS-CoV-2 infection or an uninfected control (not recorded which). The specimen was whole blood.

CDR3 protein: CASSTRIQETQYF. Here the CDR3 DNA reads TGTGCCAGCAGCACCCGGATTCAAGAGACCCAGTACTTC. The V call is TRBV5-4, the J call TRBJ2-5, with D unresolved. This CDR3 has 13 amino acids. Trimming pared 4 bases from V and 2 bases from J, leaving 9 bases between. Per germline, CDR1 SGHNT and CDR2 YYREEE (reference sequence).